The 9 T cell receptor beta chains in this list originate from one sample, sequenced in a study of cytomegalovirus exposure and HLA in healthy donors. Both 60 Vbeta primers and 13 Jbeta primers went into the PCR. Profiling relied on immunoSEQ multiplex PCR, and the TCRdb table lists in-frame clones only, not all of them. The table lists some 180,000 clones, 76% of them singletons. The source material was PBMCs. These receptors all stem from a woman in her 30s in good health and CMV-seropositive.

V usage is TRBV18 and J usage is TRBJ2-2; 8 bases map to TRBD1. The CDR3 has 15 amino acids. Germline V gene sequence: CDR1 KGHSH, CDR2 LQKENI. With 3 bases clipped from V and 5 bases from J, the junction kept 5 bases outside the gene matches. As DNA, the CDR3 is TGTGCCAGCTCACCTAGACAGGGGACGACCGGGGAGCTGTTTTTT. Translating gives CASSPRQGTTGELFF.

This sequence joins TRBV5-5 and TRBJ2-2; the match to TRBD2 covers 7 bases. Germline trimming cut 6 bases from V and 3 bases from J; bases unmatched to any gene: 5. CDR1 and CDR2 (germline): SGHKS, YYEKEE (reference sequence). The CDR3 covers 14 residues. The CDR3: CASKAAGHTGELFF. The CDR3, as DNA: TGTGCCAGCAAGGCAGCGGGGCACACCGGGGAGCTGTTTTTT.

V gene TRBV4-1 combines with J gene TRBJ1-5; TRBD1 matches at 8 bases. J was trimmed by 0 bases and V by 0 bases; bases with no gene match: 7. CDR3 length: 18 amino acids. CDR1 and CDR2 (germline): MGHRA, YSYEKL. The CDR3 here is CASSQDPFDRGSNQPQHF. The CDR3 nucleotides are TGCGCCAGCAGCCAAGACCCCTTCGACAGGGGTAGCAATCAGCCCCAGCATTTT.

This chain links TRBV7-9 with TRBJ2-5, with D possibly matching TRBD1 (5 bases). Germline CDR1 SEHNR, CDR2 FQNEAQ (reference sequence). The V end was cut by 5 bases, the J end by 5 bases, with 15 bases between. This CDR3 is 14 amino acids long. CDR3 loop: CASSPQGVGETQYF. Written as DNA, the CDR3 is TGTGCCAGCAGCCCCCAAGGGGTGGGGGAGACCCAGTACTTC. The whole variable domain, remainder taken from reference TRBV7-9 and TRBJ2-5, is DTGVSQNPRHKITKRGQNVTFRCDPISEHNRLYWYRQTLGQGPEFLTYFQNEAQLEKSRLLSDRFSAERPKGSFSTLEIQRTEQGDSAMYLCASSPQGVGETQYFGPGTRLLVL.

The J gene is TRBJ2-1, the V gene TRBV14, with TRBD2 matching over 9 bases. The CDR3 totals 15 residues. Losses at the gene ends were 4 bases for V and 2 bases for J; bases not matched to a gene: 3. Per the germline V gene, CDR1 is SGHDN and CDR2 is FVKESK. The CDR3 loop is CASSRSGGTYNEQFF. As DNA, the CDR3 is TGTGCCAGCAGCCGAAGCGGGGGGACCTACAATGAGCAGTTCTTC.

The chain links TRBV9 to TRBJ2-7; 8 nucleotides line up with TRBD1. J lost 1 base, V lost 2 bases, and 11 bases had no gene match. Germline V lookup: CDR1 SGDLS, CDR2 YYNGEE. This CDR3 spans 17 amino acids. CDR3 nucleotide sequence: TGTGCCAGCAGCGTTTCCCGGGACAGGCAAGGGTCCTACGAGCAGTACTTC. It codes for CASSVSRDRQGSYEQYF.

The gene calls are TRBV11-3 and TRBJ1-1, with D maybe TRBD1 (5 bases). Deletions cut 5 bases from V and 7 bases from J, with 14 bases between. CDR1 and CDR2 from the germline V gene are SGHNT and YENEEA. The CDR3 is 13 residues long. The CDR3 nucleotides read TGTGCCAGCAGCCCTCGCGGGGGGATTGAAGCTTTCTTT. Translated: CASSPRGGIEAFF.

Notes on this clone: At one of its ends the junction is not consistent with the germline gene, which may arise from a read error. J is TRBJ2-7 and V is TRBV4-2, with D hard to call. CDR3 size: 16 residues. Germline V gene lookup returns CDR1 LGHNA and CDR2 YNFKEQ. CDR3 residues: CASGQRAHDSSYEQYF. DNA for the CDR3: TGTGCCAGCGGCCAACGTGCACATGACTCATCCTACGAGCAGTACTTC.

V usage is TRBV19 and J usage is TRBJ1-5; TRBD1 might be the D (6 bases). The length of the CDR3 is 14 residues. Trimming removed 3 bases at V and 11 bases at J, with 17 bases between. CDR1 and CDR2 from the germline V gene are LNHDA and SQIVND (reference sequence). The CDR3 loop is CASSIASVRTAQHF. The DNA of the CDR3 is TGTGCCAGTAGTATTGCCTCGGTAAGGACAGCCCAGCATTTT.